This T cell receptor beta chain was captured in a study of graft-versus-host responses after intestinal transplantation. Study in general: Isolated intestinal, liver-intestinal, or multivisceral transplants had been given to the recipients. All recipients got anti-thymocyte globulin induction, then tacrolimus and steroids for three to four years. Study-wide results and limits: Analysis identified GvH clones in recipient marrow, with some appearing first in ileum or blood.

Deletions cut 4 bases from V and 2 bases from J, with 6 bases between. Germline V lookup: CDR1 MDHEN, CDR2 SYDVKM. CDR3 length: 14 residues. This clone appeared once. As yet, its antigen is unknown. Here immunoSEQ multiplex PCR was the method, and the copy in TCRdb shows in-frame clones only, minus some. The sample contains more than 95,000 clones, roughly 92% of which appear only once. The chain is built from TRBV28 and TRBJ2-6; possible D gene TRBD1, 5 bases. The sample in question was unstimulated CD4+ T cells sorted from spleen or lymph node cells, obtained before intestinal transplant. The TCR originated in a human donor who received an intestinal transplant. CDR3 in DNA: TGTGCCAGCAGTTCAGGGACTGGGGCCAACGTCCTGACTTTC. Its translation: CASSSGTGANVLTF.